One sample yielded the 11 T cell receptor beta chains listed below, sequenced in a study of Ad26.COV2.S vaccination and SARS-CoV-2 variants. TCRdb's copy holds only in-frame clones and misses some; the assay was immunoSEQ multiplex PCR. This repertoire shows around 450,000 clones, 90% found once; its top ten account for less than 5.5%. The treatment: roughly 20 received Ad26.COV2.S at low or high dose, single or two shots; about 5 received placebo; per-sample allocation not given. After the first vaccine or placebo injection, samples were drawn on day 63. The material was peripheral blood, obtained in a trial of Ad26.COV2.S vaccine versus placebo. The receptor source for this set is a person between 18 and 65 years old who received the Ad26.COV2.S COVID-19 vaccine or a placebo.

The chain couples TRBV19 to TRBJ2-3; D is unclear. V was trimmed by 7 bases and J by 4 bases, leaving 12 bases between them. Germline lookup yields CDR1 LNHDA and CDR2 SQIVND (reference sequence). The CDR3 runs to 13 residues. The chain's CDR3 is CASMARLPDTQYF. The CDR3 DNA reads TGTGCCAGTATGGCTAGATTGCCAGATACGCAGTATTTT.

This chain joins TRBV28 and TRBJ1-3; a weak D match, TRBD1 (5 bases). The CDR3 loop spans 12 amino acids. Trimming shortened V by 8 bases and J by 4 bases, and 9 bases separated the two germline ends. Germline CDR1 MDHEN, CDR2 SYDVKM. Here the CDR3 reads CASGTRGNTIYF. The CDR3 DNA reads TGTGCCAGCGGGACTCGCGGAAACACCATATATTTT.

The chain is built from TRBV5-1 and TRBJ1-6; TRBD1 matches 7 bases. CDR1 is SGHRS, CDR2 YFSETQ, per germline. The CDR3 runs to 14 residues. Trimming cost V 3 bases and J 9 bases; bases outside gene matches: 6. The CDR3 coding sequence is TGCGCCAGCAGCTCGACAGGGTATCTTTCACCCCTCCACTTT. It encodes CASSSTGYLSPLHF.

This rearrangement joins TRBV28 to TRBJ1-1; no firm D call. There are 12 residues in the CDR3. Trimming cost V 1 base and J 3 bases, with 3 bases left between them. The germline gives CDR1 MDHEN, CDR2 SYDVKM. The CDR3: CASSLSYTEAFF. The CDR3 coding sequence is TGTGCCAGCAGTTTATCATACACTGAAGCTTTCTTT.

This clone was found a few times. The J gene is TRBJ1-2, the V gene TRBV19; D may be TRBD1 (5 bases). There are 13 residues in the CDR3. Germline V CDR1 and CDR2: LNHDA, SQIVND (reference sequence). Trimming removed 4 bases at V and 2 bases at J, with 8 bases between. The DNA of the CDR3 is TGTGCCAGTAGTACGCAGGGAAACTATGGCTACACCTTC. This translates into CASSTQGNYGYTF.

The J gene is TRBJ2-7, the V gene TRBV7-2; 8 bases match TRBD2. This CDR3 has 15 amino acids. The germline CDR1 and CDR2 sequences are SGHTA and FQGNSA. J lost 3 bases, V lost 2 bases, and 6 bases had no gene match. CDR3 loop: CASSLPGLAGYEQYF. CDR3 coding DNA: TGTGCCAGCAGCTTACCAGGACTAGCCGGCTACGAGCAGTACTTC.

The J gene is TRBJ2-7, the V gene TRBV20-1, with 10 nucleotides matching TRBD2. V was clipped by 6 bases and J by 5 bases; unmatched bases: 16. The CDR3 length is 16 residues. Germline assignment: CDR1 DFQATT and CDR2 SNEGSKA (reference sequence). CDR3 bases: TGCAGTGCGAGTCCCCTAGCGGGAGAAACAACCCACGAGCAGTACTTC. It translates to CSASPLAGETTHEQYF.

The chain couples TRBV3-1 (or the pseudogene TRBV3-2) to TRBJ2-1; D not certain. The length of the CDR3 is 14 residues. Germline CDR1 is LGHDT and CDR2 is YNNKEL (reference sequence). The V and J ends lost 1 base and 4 bases respectively, with 8 bases between them. The DNA of the CDR3 is TGTGCCAGCAGCCAAGGAACTCGATACAATGAGCAGTTCTTC. Translation gives CASSQGTRYNEQFF.

The V and J genes are TRBV10-3 and TRBJ2-3; D gene ambiguous. Trimming stripped 7 bases from V and 4 bases from J, with 12 bases between. Germline CDR1 reads ENHRY; CDR2 reads SYGVKD. The CDR3 runs 13 residues. The CDR3: CAIKASSADTQYF. The CDR3 DNA follows: TGTGCCATCAAAGCTAGTTCGGCAGATACGCAGTATTTT.

The V and J genes are TRBV19 and TRBJ2-3; D is possibly TRBD2 (6 bases). Deletions cut 1 base from V and 4 bases from J, with 15 bases between. The CDR3 is made up of 16 amino acids. Germline CDR1 and CDR2: LNHDA and SQIVND (reference sequence). The CDR3 nucleotides are TGTGCCAGTAGTATAGGTGGTTTACTAGCCCCAGATACGCAGTATTTT. Its translation is CASSIGGLLAPDTQYF.

The chain couples TRBV3-1 (or the pseudogene TRBV3-2) to TRBJ2-5; D is ambiguous. CDR3 size: 15 residues. V was trimmed by 4 bases and J by 5 bases, leaving 17 bases between them. CDR1 and CDR2 (germline): LGHDT, YNNKEL (reference sequence). CDR3 nucleotides: TGTGCCAGCAGCCCTCGGTCTAAGGCACTGGAGACCCAGTACTTC. Amino acid sequence: CASSPRSKALETQYF.